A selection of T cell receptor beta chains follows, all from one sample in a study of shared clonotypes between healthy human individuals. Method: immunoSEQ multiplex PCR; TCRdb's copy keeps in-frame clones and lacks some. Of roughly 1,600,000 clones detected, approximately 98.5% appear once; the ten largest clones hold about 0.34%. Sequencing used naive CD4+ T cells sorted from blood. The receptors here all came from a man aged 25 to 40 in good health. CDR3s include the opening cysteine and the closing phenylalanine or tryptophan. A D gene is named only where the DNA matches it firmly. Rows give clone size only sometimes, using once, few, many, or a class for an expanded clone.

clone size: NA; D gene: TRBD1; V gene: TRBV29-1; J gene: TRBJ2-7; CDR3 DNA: TGCAGCGCCAAGACGACAGGGTCTCCTGGGGAGCAGTACTTC; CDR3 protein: CSAKTTGSPGEQYF
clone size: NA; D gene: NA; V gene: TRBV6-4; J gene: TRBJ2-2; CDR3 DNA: TGTGCCAGCCAGGGGACTCCTAACACCGGGGAGCTGTTTTTT; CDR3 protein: CASQGTPNTGELFF
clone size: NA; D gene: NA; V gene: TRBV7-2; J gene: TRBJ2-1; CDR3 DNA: TGTGCCAGCAGCTTAGCGGGAGCATCCTACAATGAGCAGTTCTTC; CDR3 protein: CASSLAGASYNEQFF
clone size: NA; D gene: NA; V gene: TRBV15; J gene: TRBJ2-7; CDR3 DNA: TGTGCCACCAGCAGAGAGTCGAGCAGAGTCGACTACGAGCAGTACTTC; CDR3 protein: CATSRESSRVDYEQYF
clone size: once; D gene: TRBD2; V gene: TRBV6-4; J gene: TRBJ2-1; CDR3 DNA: TGTGCCAGCAGCCTTAGCGGGAGCTCCTACAATGAGCAGTTCTTC; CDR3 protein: CASSLSGSSYNEQFF
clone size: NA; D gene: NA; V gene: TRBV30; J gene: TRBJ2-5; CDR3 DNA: TGTGCCTTGGTTGTGGGGAGCCAGGAGACCCAGTACTTC; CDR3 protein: CALVVGSQETQYF
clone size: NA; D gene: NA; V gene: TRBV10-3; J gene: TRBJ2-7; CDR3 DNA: TGTGCCATCAGTGCTTTTTCTAGTTACGAGCAGTACTTC; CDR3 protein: CAISAFSSYEQYF
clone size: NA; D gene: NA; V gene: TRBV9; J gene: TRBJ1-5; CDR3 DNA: TGTGCCAGCAGCCCGACACCGGACCACAGAGGGCCCCAGCATTTT; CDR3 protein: CASSPTPDHRGPQHF
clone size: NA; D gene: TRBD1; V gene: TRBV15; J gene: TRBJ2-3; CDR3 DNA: TGTGCCACCAGCAAGGGGCTAAGGACAGGGGGAACAGATACGCAGTATTTT; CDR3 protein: CATSKGLRTGGTDTQYF
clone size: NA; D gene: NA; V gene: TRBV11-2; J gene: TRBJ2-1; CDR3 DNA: TGTGCCAGCAGCTTAATCGTCTCGGGTTTCTACAATGAGCAGTTCTTC; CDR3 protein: CASSLIVSGFYNEQFF
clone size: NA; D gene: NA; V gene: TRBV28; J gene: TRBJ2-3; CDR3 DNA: TGTGCCAGCAGTTTACGGGGTGTTACGCAGTATTTT; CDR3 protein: CASSLRGVTQYF
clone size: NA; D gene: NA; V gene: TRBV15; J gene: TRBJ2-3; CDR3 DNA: TGTGCCACCAGCAGAGGGGTTGGGGGGAGCACAGATACGCAGTATTTT; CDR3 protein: CATSRGVGGSTDTQYF
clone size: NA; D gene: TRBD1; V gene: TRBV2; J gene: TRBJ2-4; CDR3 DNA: TGTGCCAGCAGTCCCACGGGACAGGGGGCAACCGAAGAGTGGAAAAACATTCAGTACTTC; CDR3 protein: CASSPTGQGATEEWKNIQYF
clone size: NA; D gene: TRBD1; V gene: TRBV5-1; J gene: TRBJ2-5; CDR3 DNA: TGCGCCAGCAGTCTGACAGGGAACGAAGAGACCCAGTACTTC; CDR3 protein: CASSLTGNEETQYF
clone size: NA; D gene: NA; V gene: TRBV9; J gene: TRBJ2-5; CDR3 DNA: TGTGCCAGCAGCGCCACAGGGACGTACCAAGAGACCCAGTACTTC; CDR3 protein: CASSATGTYQETQYF
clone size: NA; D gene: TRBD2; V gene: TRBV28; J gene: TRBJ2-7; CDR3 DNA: TGTGCCAGCAGTTTCGAACTAGCGACCTCCTACGAGCAGTACTTC; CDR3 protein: CASSFELATSYEQYF
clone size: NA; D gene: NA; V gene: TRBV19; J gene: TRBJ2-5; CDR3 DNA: TGTGCCAGTAGTATTGGGGCAGGTACAGAGACCCAGTACTTC; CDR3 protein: CASSIGAGTETQYF
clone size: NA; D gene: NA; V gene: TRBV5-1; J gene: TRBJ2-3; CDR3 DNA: TGCGCCAGCAGCTTATGGGGAATGGAAGCAGATACGCAGTATTTT; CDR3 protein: CASSLWGMEADTQYF
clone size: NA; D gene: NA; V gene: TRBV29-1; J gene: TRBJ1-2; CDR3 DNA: TGCAGCGTCAGTAGGGCAGGGATGGGTGGCTATGGCTACACCTTC; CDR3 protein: CSVSRAGMGGYGYTF
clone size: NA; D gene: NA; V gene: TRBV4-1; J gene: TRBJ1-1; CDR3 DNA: TGCGCCAGCAGCCAACTCGACGCAGAAGGTACTGAAGCTTTCTTT; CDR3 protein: CASSQLDAEGTEAFF
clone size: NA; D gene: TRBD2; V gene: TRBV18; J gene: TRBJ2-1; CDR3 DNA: TGTGCCAGCTCACCAGGACTAGCATGGGGTGAGCAGTTCTTC; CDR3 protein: CASSPGLAWGEQFF
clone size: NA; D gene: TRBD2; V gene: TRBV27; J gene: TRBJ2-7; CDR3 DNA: TGTGCCAGCAGCCGTAGACTAGCGGGGACCTACGAGCAGTACTTC; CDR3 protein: CASSRRLAGTYEQYF
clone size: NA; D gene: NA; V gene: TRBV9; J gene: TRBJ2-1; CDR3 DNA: TGTGCCAGCAGCGATCTGGGGGTGGACTACAATGAGCAGTTCTTC; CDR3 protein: CASSDLGVDYNEQFF
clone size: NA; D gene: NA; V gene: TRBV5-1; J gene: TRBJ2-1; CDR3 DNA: TGCGCCAGCAGCTTGATGGACACCAGCCACAATGAGCAGTTCTTC; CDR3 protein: CASSLMDTSHNEQFF
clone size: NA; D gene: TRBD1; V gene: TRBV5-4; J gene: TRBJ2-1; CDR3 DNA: TGTGCCAGCAGCTCCCCCCCGGGACAGGGACGCTTGTACAATGAGCAGTTCTTC; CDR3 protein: CASSSPPGQGRLYNEQFF
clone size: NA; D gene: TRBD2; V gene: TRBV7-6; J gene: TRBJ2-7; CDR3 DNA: TGTGCCAGCAGCTCTGGTACTAGCGGGAGGGCCCTCTTCTACGAGCAGTACTTC; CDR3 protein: CASSSGTSGRALFYEQYF
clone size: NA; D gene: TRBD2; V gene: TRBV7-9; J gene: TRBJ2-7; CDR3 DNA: TGTGCCAGCAGCTATACTGTAGCGGGAACCTACGAGCAGTACTTC; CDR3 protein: CASSYTVAGTYEQYF
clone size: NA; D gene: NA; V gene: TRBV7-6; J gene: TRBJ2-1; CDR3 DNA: TGTGCCAGCAGCTTAGTGCAGGTTCGCCTTTCCAATGAGCAGTTCTTC; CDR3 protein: CASSLVQVRLSNEQFF
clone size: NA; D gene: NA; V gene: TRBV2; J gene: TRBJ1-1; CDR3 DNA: TGTGCCAGCAGTGGCTTTACCTCGTTCACTGAAGCTTTCTTT; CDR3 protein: CASSGFTSFTEAFF
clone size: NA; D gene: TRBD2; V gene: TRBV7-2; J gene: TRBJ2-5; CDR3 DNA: TGTGCCAGCAGCTTAGGGAGCGGGATTACCCAGTACTTC; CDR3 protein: CASSLGSGITQYF
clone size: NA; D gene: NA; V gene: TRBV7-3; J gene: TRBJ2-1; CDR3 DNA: TGTGCCAGCAGCGTGAGCCGGGACAATGAGCAGTTCTTC; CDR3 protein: CASSVSRDNEQFF
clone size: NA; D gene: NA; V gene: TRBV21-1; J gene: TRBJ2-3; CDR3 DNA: TGTGCCAGCAGCAAAGCGACTGTAGAAAACGTCACAGATACGCAGTATTTT; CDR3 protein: CASSKATVENVTDTQYF
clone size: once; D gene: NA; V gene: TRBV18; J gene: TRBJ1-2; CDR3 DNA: TGTGCCAGCTCACACCAGAACAGGGAAGCTGGCTACACCTTC; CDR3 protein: CASSHQNREAGYTF
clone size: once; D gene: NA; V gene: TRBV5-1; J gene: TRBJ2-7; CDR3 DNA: TGCGCCAGCAGCTTGGGCGGGGCAAACTACGAGCAGTACTTC; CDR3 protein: CASSLGGANYEQYF
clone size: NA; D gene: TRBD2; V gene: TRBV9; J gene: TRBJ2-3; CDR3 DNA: TGTGCCAGCAGCGACACTAGCGTCGATACGCAGTATTTT; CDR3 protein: CASSDTSVDTQYF
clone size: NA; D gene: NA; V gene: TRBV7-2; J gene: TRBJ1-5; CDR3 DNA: TGTGCCAGCAGCCGACGGACGGGGCAAACTAATCAGCCCCAGCATTTT; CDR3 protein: CASSRRTGQTNQPQHF
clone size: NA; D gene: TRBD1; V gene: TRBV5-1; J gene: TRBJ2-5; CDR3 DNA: TGCGCCAGCCACCGGGACAGGGGCCAAGAGACCCAGTACTTC; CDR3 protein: CASHRDRGQETQYF
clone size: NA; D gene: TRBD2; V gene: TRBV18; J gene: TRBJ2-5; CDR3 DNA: TGTGCCAGCTCACCACGGGTTTCGGGGCTAGCGGGAATCGCGGAGACCCAGTACTTC; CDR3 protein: CASSPRVSGLAGIAETQYF
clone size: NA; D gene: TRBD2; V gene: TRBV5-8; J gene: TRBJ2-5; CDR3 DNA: TGTGCCAGCAGCTTGACTCTAGCGGGCACATCCCAGTACTTC; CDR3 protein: CASSLTLAGTSQYF
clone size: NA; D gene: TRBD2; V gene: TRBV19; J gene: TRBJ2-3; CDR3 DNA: TGTGCCAGTAGTACGGGACTAGCCAGCGTTAGTACGCAGTATTTT; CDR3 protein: CASSTGLASVSTQYF
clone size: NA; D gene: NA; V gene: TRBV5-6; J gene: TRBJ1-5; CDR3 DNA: TGTGCCAGCAGCTTGGGAAGACGAAATCAGCCCCAGCATTTT; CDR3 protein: CASSLGRRNQPQHF
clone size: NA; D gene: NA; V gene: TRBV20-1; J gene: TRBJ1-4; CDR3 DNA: TGCAGCAAGGCAACTAATGAAAAACTGTTTTTT; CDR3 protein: CSKATNEKLFF
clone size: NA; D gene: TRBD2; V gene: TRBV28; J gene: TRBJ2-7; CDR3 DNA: TGTGCCAGCACCGGGGGGGGCAGTTCCTACGAGCAGTACTTC; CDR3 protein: CASTGGGSSYEQYF
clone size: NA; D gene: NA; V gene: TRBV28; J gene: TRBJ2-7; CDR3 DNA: TGTGCCAGCATGGGGGCCACCCACGAGCAGTACTTC; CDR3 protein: CASMGATHEQYF
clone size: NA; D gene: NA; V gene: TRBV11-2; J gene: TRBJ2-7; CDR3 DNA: TGTGCCAGCAGCTTAGATCCCCGAGTTGGGCAGAGAATTTACTTC; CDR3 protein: CASSLDPRVGQRIYF